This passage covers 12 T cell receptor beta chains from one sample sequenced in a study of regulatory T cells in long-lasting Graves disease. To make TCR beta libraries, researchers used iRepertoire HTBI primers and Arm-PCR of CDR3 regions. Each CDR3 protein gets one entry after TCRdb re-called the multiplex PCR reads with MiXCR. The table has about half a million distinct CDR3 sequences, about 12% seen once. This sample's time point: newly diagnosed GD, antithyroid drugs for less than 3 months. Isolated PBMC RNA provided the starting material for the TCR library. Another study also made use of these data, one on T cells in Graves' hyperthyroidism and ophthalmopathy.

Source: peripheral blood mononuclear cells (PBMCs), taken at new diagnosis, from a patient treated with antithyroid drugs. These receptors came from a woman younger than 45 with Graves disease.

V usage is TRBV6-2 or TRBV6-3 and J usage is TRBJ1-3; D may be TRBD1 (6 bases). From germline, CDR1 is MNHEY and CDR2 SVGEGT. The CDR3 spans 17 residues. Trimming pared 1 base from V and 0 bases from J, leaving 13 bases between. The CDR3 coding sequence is TGTGCCAGCAGTTACTTGGTGGCGGACAGCTCTGGAAACACCATATATTTT. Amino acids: CASSYLVADSSGNTIYF.

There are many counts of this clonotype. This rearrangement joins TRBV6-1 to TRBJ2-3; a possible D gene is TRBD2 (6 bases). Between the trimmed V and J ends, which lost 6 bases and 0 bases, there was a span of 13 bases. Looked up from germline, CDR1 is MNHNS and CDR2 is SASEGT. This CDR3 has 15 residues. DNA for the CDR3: TGTGCCAGCAGCTTTAGTAGCGGTAGCACAGATACGCAGTATTTT. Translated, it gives CASSFSSGSTDTQYF.

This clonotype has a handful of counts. As DNA, the CDR3 is TGCAGTGCTCCTAGCGGGAGTGCCTACGAGCAGTACTTC. It codes for CSAPSGSAYEQYF. The chain uses TRBV20-1 and TRBJ2-7; the match to TRBD2 covers 10 bases. After removal of 5 bases from V and 2 bases from J, the junction contained 3 bases not matched to a gene. The CDR3 sequence is 13 residues long. In germline, CDR1 is DFQATT, CDR2 SNEGSKA (reference sequence).

CDR3 sequence (DNA): TGTGCCAGCAGCTTAGGAGTACAACAGGGAAACTACGAGCAGTACTTC. It codes for CASSLGVQQGNYEQYF. The chain uses TRBV7-2 and TRBJ2-3; weak D call: TRBD1 (6 bases). The J call may not be correct, given that the DNA end is closer to TRBJ2-7. Per the germline V gene, CDR1 is SGHTA and CDR2 is FQGNSA. The CDR3 sequence is 16 residues long.

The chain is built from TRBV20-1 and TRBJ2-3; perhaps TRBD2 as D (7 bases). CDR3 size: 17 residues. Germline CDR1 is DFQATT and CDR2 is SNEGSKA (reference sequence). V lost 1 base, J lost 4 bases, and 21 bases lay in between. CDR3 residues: CSARALLGGGRADTQYF. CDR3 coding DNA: TGCAGTGCTAGAGCCCTACTGGGGGGGGGCCGGGCAGATACGCAGTATTTT.

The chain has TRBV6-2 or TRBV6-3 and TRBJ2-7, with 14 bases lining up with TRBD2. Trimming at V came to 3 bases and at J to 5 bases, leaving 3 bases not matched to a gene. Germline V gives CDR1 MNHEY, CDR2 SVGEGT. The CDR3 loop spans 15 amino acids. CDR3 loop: CASSYGTSGSHEQYF. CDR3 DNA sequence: TGTGCCAGCAGTTATGGGACTAGCGGGAGCCACGAGCAGTACTTC.

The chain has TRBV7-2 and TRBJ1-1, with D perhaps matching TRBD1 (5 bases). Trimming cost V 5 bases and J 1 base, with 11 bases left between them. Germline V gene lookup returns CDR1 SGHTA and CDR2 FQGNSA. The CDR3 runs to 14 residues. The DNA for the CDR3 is TGTGCCAGCAGCCCGGGGACGAGGAACACTGAAGCTTTCTTT. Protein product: CASSPGTRNTEAFF.

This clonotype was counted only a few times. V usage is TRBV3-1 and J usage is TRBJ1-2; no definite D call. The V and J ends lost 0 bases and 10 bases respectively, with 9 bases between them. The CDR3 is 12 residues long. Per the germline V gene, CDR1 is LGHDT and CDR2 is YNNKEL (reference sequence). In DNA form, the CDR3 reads TGTGCCAGCAGCCAAGATTTCGAGGACTACACCTTC. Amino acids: CASSQDFEDYTF.

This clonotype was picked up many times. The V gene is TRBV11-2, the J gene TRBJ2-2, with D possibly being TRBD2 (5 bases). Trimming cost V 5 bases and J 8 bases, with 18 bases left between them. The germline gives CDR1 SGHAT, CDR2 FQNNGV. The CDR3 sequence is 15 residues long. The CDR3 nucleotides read TGTGCCAGCAGCCCGAGGGCCTTTCCCCCAGGGGAGCTGTTTTTT. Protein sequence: CASSPRAFPPGELFF.

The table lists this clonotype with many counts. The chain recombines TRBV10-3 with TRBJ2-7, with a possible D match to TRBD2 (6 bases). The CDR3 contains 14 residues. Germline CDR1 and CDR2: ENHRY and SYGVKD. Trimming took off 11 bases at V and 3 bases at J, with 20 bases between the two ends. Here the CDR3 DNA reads TGTGCCTTCGCCGAAGGAGCGGGTGGCTACGAGCAGTACTTC. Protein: CAFAEGAGGYEQYF.

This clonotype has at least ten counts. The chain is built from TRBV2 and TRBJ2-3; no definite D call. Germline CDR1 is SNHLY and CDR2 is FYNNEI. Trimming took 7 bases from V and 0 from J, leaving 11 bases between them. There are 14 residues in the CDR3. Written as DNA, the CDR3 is TGTGCCAGCAAGAGTGGATACAGCACAGATACGCAGTATTTT. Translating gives CASKSGYSTDTQYF.

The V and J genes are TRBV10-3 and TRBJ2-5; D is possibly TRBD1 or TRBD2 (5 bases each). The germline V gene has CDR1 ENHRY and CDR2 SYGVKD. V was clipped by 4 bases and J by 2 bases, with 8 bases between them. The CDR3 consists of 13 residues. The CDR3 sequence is CAISAGQQETQYF. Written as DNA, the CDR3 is TGTGCCATCAGTGCGGGGCAGCAAGAGACCCAGTACTTC.